The rows below give T cell receptor beta chains drawn from one sample of a study of tumor-infiltrating lymphocytes in primary liver carcinoma. TCRdb redid the calling of the multiplex PCR reads with MiXCR, one entry per CDR3 protein. This sample yields over 75,000 distinct CDR3 sequences, of which about 70% are seen a single time; under 30% belongs to the top ten. Sequencing was done on a sample of tumor-adjacent normal liver tissue. Receptor source: a man between 40 and 49 years old with primary liver carcinoma and hepatitis B virus infection. Both conserved end residues are part of each CDR3. D genes are given only for firm matches. Some rows mark clone size as missing; the rest say once, few, many or name a class of expanded clone.

abundance,v_gene,d_gene,j_gene,CDR3aa,CDR3nt
.,TRBV11-2,TRBD1,TRBJ2-6,CANSRNVGLTGSDSGANDLTF,TGTGCCAACAGCAGAAATGTCGGCCTGACAGGGTCTGATTCTGGGGCCAACGACCTGACTTTC
.,TRBV10-1,TRBD2,TRBJ2-7,CVRTGTSSYERYF,TGCGTCAGAACCGGGACTAGCTCCTACGAGCGGTACTTC
many,TRBV6-2/TRBV6-3,.,TRBJ2-5,CASGERALEETQYF,TGTGCCAGCGGCGAGCGTGCCCTCGAGGAGACCCAGTACTTC
.,TRBV11-2,.,TRBJ2-5,CASSTGLGETQYF,TGTGCCAGCAGCACAGGGTTGGGGGAGACCCAGTACTTC
once,TRBV7-8,TRBD1,TRBJ1-2,CASSPRTGVNYGYAF,TGTGCCAGCAGCCCTAGGACAGGGGTGAACTATGGCTACGCCTTC
.,TRBV11-2,.,TRBJ2-7,CVSSLTDGAHVQHF,TGTGTCAGCAGCTTAACCGACGGAGCCCACGTGCAGCACTTC
medium-sized,TRBV28,.,TRBJ2-3,CASSFLAGTDTQYF,TGTGCCAGCAGTTTCCTAGCAGGAACAGATACGCAGTATTTT
.,TRBV11-2,TRBD2,TRBJ2-7,CASSDSGTLPYEQYF,TGTGCCAGCAGCGATAGCGGGACTCTACCCTACGAGCAGTACTTC
few,TRBV6-4,TRBD2,TRBJ2-3,CASSEGASGGDTQYF,TGTGCCAGCAGTGAGGGGGCTAGCGGGGGAGATACGCAGTATTTT
.,TRBV6-2/TRBV6-3,.,TRBJ2-7,CASSSLGTGPYKHYF,TGTGCCAGCAGTTCCCTCGGGACGGGTCCCTACAAGCACTACTTC
.,TRBV4-1,TRBD2,TRBJ2-1,CASSQVMILAGVDNEQFF,TGCGCCAGCAGCCAAGTAATGATATTAGCGGGAGTGGACAATGAGCAGTTCTTC
.,TRBV28,TRBD1,TRBJ2-7,CTSSEGGQGYEQYF,TGTACCAGCAGTGAGGGGGGACAGGGCTACGAGCAGTATTTC
.,TRBV6-5,.,TRBJ2-1,CASSYSGGVNERFF,TGTGCCAGTAGTTACTCAGGAGGGGTTAATGAACGGTTCTTC
.,TRBV14,TRBD2,TRBJ2-1,CASSREGLADNEQFF,TGTGCCAGCAGCCGAGAAGGCCTAGCGGACAATGAGCAGTTCTTC
many,TRBV7-8,TRBD2,TRBJ2-1,CASSLRRSSGISSYNEQFF,TGTGCCAGCAGCTTACGTAGGAGTAGCGGGATCTCCTCCTACAATGAGCAGTTCTTC
.,TRBV5-4,TRBD1,TRBJ1-6,CASSAYRGNLPFHF,TGTGCCAGCAGCGCGTACAGGGGTAATTTACCCTTCCACTTT
medium-sized,TRBV11-2,.,TRBJ2-5,CASSLGGLVGETQYF,TGTGCCAGCAGCTTAGGAGGGTTGGTGGGAGAGACCCAGTACTTC
.,TRBV11-2,TRBD2,TRBJ2-1,CASSLLSGGARNEQLF,TGTGCCAGCAGCCTTTTATCGGGAGGGGCTCGAAATGAGCAGCTCTTC
medium-sized,TRBV29-1,TRBD1,TRBJ1-1,CSVDGQGATEAFF,TGCAGCGTTGACGGTCAGGGGGCCACTGAAGCTTTCTTT
.,TRBV12-3/TRBV12-4,TRBD1,TRBJ1-2,CASSLVGGGHGYAF,TGTGCCAGCAGTTTAGTAGGGGGCGGCCATGGCTACGCCTTC
.,TRBV7-8,.,TRBJ2-5,CANSSLGPQESQYF,TGTGCCAACAGCTCGCTGGGACCCCAGGAGTCCCAGTACTTC
once,TRBV5-1,TRBD1,TRBJ2-7,CAGNLGEGRDRPYKQYF,TGCGCCGGCAACTTGGGAGAAGGACGGGACAGACCCTACAAGCAGTACTTC
many,TRBV6-1,.,TRBJ2-1,CASSEGVSWGEQFF,TGTGCCAGCAGTGAAGGGGTATCCTGGGGTGAGCAGTTCTTC
.,TRBV14,TRBD2,TRBJ2-5,CASSQERGGEETQYF,TGTGCCAGCAGCCAAGAGAGGGGAGGGGAAGAGACCCAGTACTTC
.,TRBV7-9,.,TRBJ1-1,CASSPQGLLNTEAFF,TGTGCCAGCAGCCCCCAGGGGTTGTTGAACACTGAAGCTTTCTTT
many,TRBV12-3/TRBV12-4,TRBD1,TRBJ2-7,CASSRDRASYEQYF,TGTGCCAGCAGCCGGGACAGGGCATCCTACGAGCAGTACTTC
.,TRBV11-3,.,TRBJ2-2,CASSLTAGEPSF,TGTGCCAGCAGCTTGACAGCCGGGGAGCCGTCTTTT
.,TRBV25-1,TRBD1,TRBJ1-3,CASSLTGDRGSGSTIYF,TGTGCCAGCAGTCTAACGGGGGACAGGGGCTCTGGAAGCACCATATATTTT
many,TRBV12-3/TRBV12-4,.,TRBJ2-5,CASSLGREEETQYF,TGTGCCAGCAGTTTAGGGCGAGAAGAAGAGACCCAGTACTTC